The 27 T cell receptor beta chains below all came from one sample that was sequenced in a study of beta chain features in type 1 diabetes. Every isolated RNA sample was fully reverse transcribed, so sequencing captured expressed TCRB transcripts. This table comes from immunoSEQ multiplex PCR, and its TCRdb copy is limited to in-frame clones, with some not included. Of a few hundred thousand clones listed, approximately 14% are singletons. Sequencing input: central memory CD4+ T cells from blood. These receptors originate from a man under 40 in good health.

The V and J genes are TRBV4-2 and TRBJ2-1; 9 positions match TRBD2. The V gene end was trimmed by 4 bases and the J gene end by 9 bases; junction bases not matched to a gene: 10. Looked up from germline, CDR1 is LGHNA and CDR2 is YNFKEQ. CDR3 length equals 15 residues. The CDR3 sequence is CASSPRGGRAPEQFF. The CDR3 DNA is TGTGCCAGCAGCCCCCGGGGCGGGAGGGCCCCTGAGCAGTTCTTC.

This CDR3 is CASSFNRRVISYNEQFF. As DNA, the CDR3 is TGTGCCAGCAGCTTTAATCGGAGGGTCATTTCCTACAATGAGCAGTTCTTC. This chain connects TRBV7-9 to TRBJ2-1; maybe TRBD2 (6 bases). Germline V gives CDR1 SEHNR, CDR2 FQNEAQ (reference sequence). This CDR3 has 17 amino acids. V was cut by 3 bases and J by 1 base, with 16 bases left in between.

The chain couples TRBV4-1 to TRBJ2-5; D is uncertain. The CDR3 covers 14 residues. The germline V gene encodes CDR1 MGHRA and CDR2 YSYEKL. Trimming took off 4 bases at V and 1 base at J, with 10 bases between the two ends. This CDR3 is CASSPGPIQETQYF. The CDR3 DNA is TGCGCCAGCAGCCCAGGACCCATCCAAGAGACCCAGTACTTC.

In its sample, this clone was seen a few times. In the same sample, other DNA sequences code for this CDR3. This sequence joins TRBV9 and TRBJ2-2, with D possibly being TRBD1 (6 bases). The V end was cut by 4 bases, the J end by 1 base, with 8 bases between. The CDR3 length is 14 residues. Germline V CDR1 and CDR2: SGDLS, YYNGEE. The CDR3 is CASSLTGNTGELFF. The CDR3 nucleotides are TGTGCCAGCAGCCTGACAGGGAACACCGGGGAGCTGTTTTTT. The entire variable domain, with the rest obtained from reference TRBV9 and TRBJ2-2, is as follows: DSGVTQTPKHLITATGQRVTLRCSPRSGDLSVYWYQQSLDQGLQFLIQYYNGEERAKGNILERFSAQQFPDLHSELNLSSLELGDSALYFCASSLTGNTGELFFGEGSRLTVL.

The CDR3 sequence: CASSTQGHEQFF. The CDR3 DNA sequence: TGTGCCAGCAGCACCCAGGGACATGAGCAGTTCTTC. The chain employs TRBV7-2 and TRBJ2-1; D tentatively reads TRBD1 or TRBD2 (5 bases each). The CDR3 contains 12 residues. V gave up 5 bases and J gave up 8 bases, with 10 bases separating them. Germline CDR1 SGHTA, CDR2 FQGNSA. Looking up the rest from reference TRBV7-2 and TRBJ2-1 gives the full variable domain: GAGVSQSPSNKVTEKGKDVELRCDPISGHTALYWYRQSLGQGLEFLIYFQGNSAPDKSGLPSDRFSAERTGGSVSTLTIQRTQQEDSAVYLCASSTQGHEQFFGPGTRLTVL.

This clone has more than one count but fewer than ten. The chain recombines TRBV6-1 with TRBJ2-5; 10 nucleotides match TRBD2. The CDR3 runs 15 residues. V lost 3 bases and J lost 1; bases outside the gene matches: 2. Germline V gene data show CDR1 as MNHNS and CDR2 as SASEGT. CDR3 amino acids: CASSDPSGSQETQYF. CDR3 nucleotide sequence: TGTGCCAGCAGTGACCCTAGCGGGAGCCAAGAGACCCAGTACTTC.

This clone was observed a few times. The chain combines TRBV18 with TRBJ1-2; 8 positions match TRBD1. Trimming cost V 2 bases and J 9 bases; bases outside gene matches: 5. The length of the CDR3 is 13 residues. Germline V lookup: CDR1 KGHSH, CDR2 LQKENI. The CDR3 nucleotides read TGTGCCAGCTCACCAGGACAGGGCCAGAGCTACACCTTC. Protein: CASSPGQGQSYTF.

The chain links TRBV11-2 to TRBJ1-5; D remains ambiguous. The CDR3 is made up of 13 amino acids. Germline-derived CDR1 and CDR2 are SGHAT and FQNNGV. V shed 8 bases and J shed 4 bases, with 12 bases lying between them. The CDR3 nucleotides are TGTGCCAGCGGACTACGCGGAAATCAGCCCCAGCATTTT. It translates to CASGLRGNQPQHF.

This clone was seen a handful of times. This sequence joins TRBV11-1 and TRBJ2-5; D unresolved. Trimming removed 3 bases at V and 4 bases at J, with 6 bases between. The CDR3 consists of 12 residues. Germline V gene lookup returns CDR1 SGHAT and CDR2 FQDESV (reference sequence). The CDR3: CASSFGSETQYF. The CDR3 nucleotides are TGTGCCAGCAGCTTCGGATCAGAGACCCAGTACTTC. The full variable domain, completed using reference TRBV11-1 and TRBJ2-5, is EAEVAQSPRYKITEKSQAVAFWCDPISGHATLYWYRQILGQGPELLVQFQDESVVDDSQLPKDRFSAERLKGVDSTLKIQPAELGDSAMYLCASSFGSETQYFGPGTRLLVL.

This clone has more than one count but fewer than ten. The chain carries TRBV19 and TRBJ2-3, with TRBD1 identical over 7 bases. Germline assignment: CDR1 LNHDA and CDR2 SQIVND (reference sequence). Trimming cost V 9 bases and J 3 bases; bases outside gene matches: 15. This CDR3 is built from 16 residues. CDR3 coding DNA: TGTGCCAGCAAGAACCAAGACAGGGTGGTAACAGATACGCAGTATTTT. It yields the protein CASKNQDRVVTDTQYF.

The chain links TRBV2 to TRBJ2-2; 10 bases are a match to TRBD2. Unmatched junction bases numbered 4, after V lost 6 bases and J lost 3 bases. Germline CDR1 is SNHLY and CDR2 is FYNNEI. The CDR3 contains 15 residues. The CDR3 nucleotides are TGTGCCAGCAGAGGAGCGGGGGGGCACACCGGGGAGCTGTTTTTT. It specifies CASRGAGGHTGELFF.

This clone was seen a few times. The chain recombines TRBV11-1 with TRBJ1-1; perhaps TRBD1 as D (6 bases). This CDR3 has 12 amino acids. Germline CDR1 and CDR2: SGHAT and FQDESV (reference sequence). The V and J ends lost 5 bases and 4 bases respectively, with 8 bases between them. The CDR3 loop reads CASSGGFTEAFF. In nucleotides, the CDR3 is TGTGCCAGCAGCGGGGGCTTCACTGAAGCTTTCTTT.

The chain employs TRBV2 and TRBJ1-6; D remains unclear. Germline V lookup: CDR1 SNHLY, CDR2 FYNNEI. The CDR3 totals 10 residues. V gave up 8 bases and J gave up 16 bases, with 12 bases separating them. The CDR3 coding sequence is TGTGCCAGCTCGTCCGGCGAACTCCACTTT. Translation: CASSSGELHF.

The chain carries TRBV5-1 and TRBJ1-2; D remains unclear. From germline, CDR1 is SGHRS and CDR2 YFSETQ. With 1 base removed from V and 5 bases from J, the gap between germline ends came to 9 bases. This CDR3 comprises 13 residues. CDR3 in amino acids: CASSLSTAYGYTF. The CDR3 coding sequence is TGCGCCAGCAGCTTGAGCACAGCTTATGGCTACACCTTC.

This clone has more than one count but fewer than ten. The chain recombines TRBV9 with TRBJ2-5; TRBD1 might be the D (6 bases). In germline, CDR1 is SGDLS, CDR2 YYNGEE. The CDR3 consists of 14 residues. With 3 bases removed from V and 6 bases from J, the gap between germline ends came to 15 bases. CDR3 region: CASSGAGALQTQYF. The CDR3 DNA reads TGTGCCAGCAGCGGGGCAGGGGCTCTTCAGACCCAGTACTTC.

V gene TRBV11-3 combines with J gene TRBJ1-2; possible D gene TRBD1, 6 bases. The CDR3 totals 14 residues. V was cut by 0 bases and J by 7 bases, with 12 bases left in between. Germline loops: CDR1 SGHNT, CDR2 YENEEA. CDR3 DNA sequence: TGTGCCAGCAGCTTAGATCCTTCGGGGGCTGGCTACACCTTC. This translates into CASSLDPSGAGYTF.

The rearrangement uses TRBV7-8 and TRBJ2-3; TRBD1 is a possible D gene (6 bases). The CDR3 contains 13 residues. V lost 5 bases to trimming and J lost 1 base, with 7 bases between them. The germline CDR1 and CDR2 sequences are SGHVS and FQNEAQ. CDR3 in amino acids: CASSKGGTDTQYF. CDR3 coding DNA: TGTGCCAGCAGCAAGGGGGGCACAGATACGCAGTATTTT.

The CDR3 region has the DNA TGTGCCAGCTCACCACCGACAGTACCGAACACTGAAGCTTTCTTT. Encoded protein: CASSPPTVPNTEAFF. The chain uses TRBV18 and TRBJ1-1; a weak D match, TRBD1 (5 bases). Trimming removed 0 bases at V and 1 base at J, with 9 bases between. In germline, CDR1 is KGHSH, CDR2 LQKENI. This CDR3 spans 15 amino acids.

The V call is TRBV7-8, the J call TRBJ2-7, with 14 bases identical to TRBD2. The CDR3 contains 16 residues. Germline assignment: CDR1 SGHVS and CDR2 FQNEAQ. The V gene end was trimmed by 1 base and the J gene end by 6 bases; junction bases not matched to a gene: 5. Here the CDR3 DNA reads TGTGCCAGCAGCTTAGATAGACTAGCGGGAGGGGGCGAGCAGTACGTC. It is translated as CASSLDRLAGGGEQYV.

This clone has more than one count but fewer than ten. The chain links TRBV28 to TRBJ2-1, with 9 bases lining up with TRBD2. Unmatched junction bases numbered 7, after V lost 1 base and J lost 6 bases. The CDR3 length is 16 residues. CDR1 is MDHEN and CDR2 is SYDVKM in the germline V gene. CDR3 sequence: CASSLLGSSGINEQFF. The CDR3 region has the DNA TGTGCCAGCAGTTTATTGGGGTCTAGCGGGATCAATGAGCAGTTCTTC.

This clone has a count of ten or more. V usage is TRBV7-7 and J usage is TRBJ2-5; no clear D gene. Trimming cost V 4 bases and J 1 base, with 7 bases left between them. Looked up from germline, CDR1 is SSHAT and CDR2 is FNYEAQ (reference sequence). CDR3 length: 13 residues. For the CDR3, the DNA is TGTGCCAGCAGCTGGATTTCCCAAGAGACCCAGTACTTC. Protein: CASSWISQETQYF.

This sequence joins TRBV2 and TRBJ1-2, with D perhaps TRBD1 (5 bases). The CDR3 totals 13 residues. The V gene lost 4 bases and the J gene lost 7 bases, with 13 bases spanning the gap. Germline V gives CDR1 SNHLY, CDR2 FYNNEI. The CDR3 DNA is TGTGCCAGCAGTGTTGGGGGTCGAAGTGGCTACACCTTC. The encoded protein is CASSVGGRSGYTF. Drawing the rest from reference TRBV2 and TRBJ1-2, the complete variable domain is EPEVTQTPSHQVTQMGQEVILRCVPISNHLYFYWYRQILGQKVEFLVSFYNNEISEKSEIFDDQFSVERPDGSNFTLKIRSTKLEDSAMYFCASSVGGRSGYTFGSGTRLTVV.

This clone has more than one count but fewer than ten. V is TRBV27 and J is TRBJ2-7, with 10 positions matching TRBD2. Germline assignment: CDR1 MNHEY and CDR2 SMNVEV (reference sequence). The V segment lost 4 bases and the J segment 5 bases; nucleotides outside the gene matches: 14. This CDR3 contains 17 residues. The CDR3 reads CASSSERGGLSTHEQYF. CDR3 DNA sequence: TGTGCCAGCAGTTCCGAGCGGGGGGGCCTGTCAACCCACGAGCAGTACTTC.

This clone was observed a handful of times. This chain links TRBV11-2 with TRBJ1-3; D is unresolved. Germline CDR1 is SGHAT and CDR2 is FQNNGV. There are 17 residues in the CDR3. Deletions cut 4 bases from V and 4 bases from J, with 20 bases between. In nucleotides, the CDR3 is TGTGCCAGCAGCTCAAGACGTGGTCTCCCGACCGGAAACACCATATATTTT. Translated: CASSSRRGLPTGNTIYF.

The rearrangement links TRBV7-2 to TRBJ1-5, with D uncertain. The CDR3 loop spans 13 amino acids. V shed 3 bases and J shed 3 bases, with 6 bases lying between them. Germline CDR1 and CDR2: SGHTA and FQGNSA. CDR3 sequence: CASSFRFNQPQHF. In nucleotides, the CDR3 is TGTGCCAGCAGCTTCCGATTCAATCAGCCCCAGCATTTT.

The V gene is TRBV5-1, the J gene TRBJ2-5, with 11 bases fitting TRBD2. The germline gives CDR1 SGHRS, CDR2 YFSETQ. The V gene end was trimmed by 7 bases and the J gene end by 5 bases; junction bases not matched to a gene: 7. CDR3 size: 14 residues. CDR3 protein: CASGLAGGRETQYF. CDR3 DNA sequence: TGCGCCAGCGGTCTAGCGGGGGGCCGGGAGACCCAGTACTTC. The full variable domain, rest sourced from reference TRBV5-1 and TRBJ2-5, is KAGVTQTPRYLIKTRGQQVTLSCSPISGHRSVSWYQQTPGQGLQFLFEYFSETQRNKGNFPGRFSGRQFSNSRSEMNVSTLELGDSALYLCASGLAGGRETQYFGPGTRLLVL.

V is TRBV6-5 and J is TRBJ2-3; TRBD2 matches at 14 bases. Germline trimming cut 5 bases from V and 8 bases from J; bases unmatched to any gene: 6. This CDR3 region has 15 residues. The V gene's germline CDR1 is MNHEY and CDR2 SVGAGI. The CDR3 sequence: CASSPGLAGAGTQYF. The DNA for the CDR3 is TGTGCCAGCAGTCCGGGACTAGCGGGAGCAGGTACGCAGTATTTT.